The source of this TCR beta chain is a study of OX40 agonist ivuxolimab in advanced cancers. Study in general: Ivuxolimab, which patients received intravenously every 2 weeks, was dosed at 0.01 to 10 mg/kg.

Using immunoSEQ multiplex PCR, the repertoire was profiled, and TCRdb retains in-frame clones only, with some absent. The data contain 45,000 to 55,000 clones, about 80% of them singletons. V was shortened by 8 bases and J by 7 bases, with 14 bases between the two germline ends. CDR3 length: 12 residues. From germline, CDR1 is LNHDA and CDR2 SQIVND (reference sequence). This TCR came from an adult with an advanced solid tumor such as melanoma, head and neck, liver or kidney cancer. The chain joins TRBV19 to TRBJ1-2; no reliable D call. The input for sequencing was CD4+ or CD8+ T cells sorted from blood, taken in a trial of the OX40 agonist ivuxolimab. Here the CDR3 DNA reads TGTGCCAGTTATACTTCTTTAGGTGGCTACACCTTC. This encodes CASYTSLGGYTF.